These T cell receptor beta chains were read from a single sample in a study of long-term antiretroviral therapy in people with HIV. Profiling relied on immunoSEQ multiplex PCR, and the TCRdb table lists in-frame clones only, not all of them. Of tens of thousands of clones in the sample, 85% were seen once. The specimen was unsorted PBMCs, collected 2.3 years after starting antiretroviral therapy. The receptors here all came from a man aged 40-55 years with HIV. CDR3s include the opening cysteine and the closing phenylalanine or tryptophan. D genes are given only for firm matches. Rows give clone size only sometimes, using once, few, many, or a class for an expanded clone.

V gene,clone size,J gene,D gene,CDR3 protein,CDR3 DNA
TRBV11-3,-,TRBJ1-2,-,CASSLDQWGNGYTF,TGTGCCAGCAGCTTAGATCAATGGGGGAATGGCTACACCTTC
TRBV30,-,TRBJ2-7,-,CAWSVQKYEQYF,TGTGCCTGGAGTGTACAGAAATACGAGCAGTACTTC
TRBV7-8,-,TRBJ2-1,-,CASSLTWDPAGEQFF,TGTGCCAGCAGCTTAACCTGGGACCCCGCGGGTGAGCAGTTCTTC
TRBV5-1,-,TRBJ1-1,-,CASSLSTGEGAFF,TGCGCCAGCAGCTTGAGTACCGGAGAGGGAGCTTTCTTT
TRBV11-3,once,TRBJ1-3,-,CASRPSSGNTIYF,TGTGCCAGCAGACCAAGCTCTGGAAACACCATATATTTT
TRBV14,-,TRBJ2-7,-,CASSQVGGEQYF,TGTGCCAGCAGCCAAGTTGGCGGCGAGCAGTACTTC
TRBV10-3,-,TRBJ1-2,TRBD1,CATPGTGTDGYTF,TGTGCCACCCCGGGGACAGGGACGGATGGCTACACCTTC
TRBV30,-,TRBJ1-1,-,CAWSQTEAFF,TGTGCCTGGAGCCAGACTGAAGCTTTCTTT
TRBV9,few,TRBJ2-2,TRBD1,CASSVVGDRNANTGELFF,TGTGCCAGCAGCGTAGTGGGGGACAGGAACGCGAACACCGGGGAGCTGTTTTTT
TRBV6-1,-,TRBJ2-1,TRBD2,CANNPGGAPNEQFF,TGTGCCAACAACCCCGGGGGGGCCCCAAATGAGCAGTTCTTC
TRBV6-5,-,TRBJ2-1,-,CASSSPGATYNEQFF,TGTGCCAGCAGTTCCCCCGGCGCCACCTACAATGAGCAGTTCTTC
TRBV28,-,TRBJ1-3,-,CASSYREAGNTIYF,TGTGCCAGCAGTTACAGGGAGGCTGGAAACACCATATATTTT
TRBV5-1,-,TRBJ2-1,-,CASSFEDYSYNEQFF,TGCGCCAGCAGCTTCGAGGACTATTCATACAATGAGCAGTTCTTC
TRBV12-5,-,TRBJ2-3,-,CASGLGQTSTDTQYF,TGTGCTAGTGGTTTGGGACAGACTAGCACAGATACGCAGTATTTT
TRBV10-3,-,TRBJ1-3,TRBD1,CAISAGTGAEGGNTIYF,TGTGCCATCAGCGCCGGGACAGGGGCCGAAGGAGGAAACACCATATATTTT
TRBV7-9,-,TRBJ2-3,-,CASSLHTGTDTQYF,TGTGCCAGCAGCTTGCATACAGGGACAGATACGCAGTATTTT
TRBV19,-,TRBJ1-5,-,CASSISNQPQHF,TGTGCCAGTAGTATTAGCAATCAGCCCCAGCATTTT
TRBV2,-,TRBJ1-1,TRBD1,CASSATGGVDEAFF,TGTGCCAGCAGCGCCACAGGGGGCGTGGATGAAGCTTTCTTT
TRBV10-3,few,TRBJ2-7,-,CAISDGGEQYF,TGTGCCATCAGTGACGGGGGCGAGCAGTACTTC
TRBV9,once,TRBJ1-1,-,CASSPPGQNTEAFF,TGTGCCAGCAGCCCCCCGGGCCAGAACACTGAAGCTTTCTTT
TRBV30,-,TRBJ2-3,TRBD1,CAWSTLTGSSTDTQYF,TGTGCCTGGAGTACTTTGACAGGGTCTAGCACAGATACGCAGTATTTT
TRBV5-4,-,TRBJ2-7,-,CASSFGTGKLRLPYEQYF,TGTGCCAGCAGCTTTGGCACAGGGAAACTGAGGCTCCCCTACGAGCAGTACTTC
TRBV18,-,TRBJ1-1,-,CASSPSGANTEAFF,TGTGCCAGCTCACCGTCGGGGGCGAACACTGAAGCTTTCTTT
TRBV6-5,-,TRBJ1-1,TRBD1,CASRSGQFGTEAFF,TGTGCCAGCAGGTCGGGACAGTTCGGCACTGAAGCTTTCTTT
TRBV19,-,TRBJ1-2,TRBD1,CASSITGQGGGYTF,TGTGCCAGTAGTATTACGGGACAGGGAGGCGGCTACACCTTC
TRBV6-1,-,TRBJ2-7,-,CASSEAGGSSSYEQYF,TGTGCCAGCAGTGAAGCTGGCGGGTCGAGCTCCTACGAGCAGTACTTC
TRBV19,-,TRBJ1-5,TRBD1,CASSTNGRQGNQPQHF,TGTGCCAGTAGCACGAACGGACGACAGGGTAATCAGCCCCAGCATTTT
TRBV18,few,TRBJ1-6,TRBD1,CASSPQTGGGSPLHF,TGTGCCAGCTCACCACAGACAGGGGGCGGTTCACCCCTCCACTTT
TRBV6-5,-,TRBJ2-7,TRBD1,CASSSPDRGQWEQYF,TGTGCCAGCAGTTCCCCAGACAGGGGGCAGTGGGAGCAGTACTTC
TRBV4-1,-,TRBJ1-5,TRBD1,CASSQGAGQGNQPQHF,TGCGCCAGCAGCCAAGGGGCCGGACAGGGGAATCAGCCCCAGCATTTT
TRBV6-5,-,TRBJ2-7,-,CASSYGPGPPSYEQYF,TGTGCCAGCAGTTACGGGCCCGGGCCCCCCTCCTACGAGCAGTACTTC
TRBV4-2,few,TRBJ1-5,-,CASSQDFSAGQPQHF,TGTGCCAGCAGCCAAGATTTCTCGGCAGGTCAGCCCCAGCATTTT
TRBV27,-,TRBJ1-1,-,CASSLSTRGTEAFF,TGTGCCAGCAGTTTGTCTACCCGGGGCACTGAAGCTTTCTTT